This is a list of T cell receptor beta chains from one sample in a study of shared clonotypes between healthy human individuals. Generated by immunoSEQ multiplex PCR, the TCRdb table keeps only in-frame clones and is missing some. The sample lists about 2 million clones; about 94% were seen once. The sample comprised naive CD8+ T cells sorted from blood. All receptors come from a man between 18 and 29 years old in good health. Each CDR3 is given with its conserved first and last residue. Each record gives: clone size, D gene, V gene, J gene, CDR3 DNA, CDR3 protein. A D gene is named only where the DNA matches it firmly. Size tells how often a clone was seen (once, few, many) or the class of an expanded clone, and some rows leave it out.

once	TRBD2	TRBV5-4	TRBJ2-5	TGTGCCAGCAGCGGAGGACTAGCGGGAGAAAGGGGAGGAGAGACCCAGTACTTC	CASSGGLAGERGGETQYF
once	TRBD2	TRBV29-1	TRBJ2-1	TGCAGCGTTGAATGGGTAGCGGGAATCTACAATGAGCAGTTCTTC	CSVEWVAGIYNEQFF
NA	NA	TRBV7-8	TRBJ2-2	TGTGCCAGCAGCTTATGGGACGGGGAGCTGTTTTTT	CASSLWDGELFF
NA	TRBD2	TRBV10-1	TRBJ2-3	TGCGCCAATTTCCGGGAGGGGGAGGAAGATACGCAGTATTTT	CANFREGEEDTQYF
NA	TRBD2	TRBV7-9	TRBJ2-1	TGTGCCAGCAGCTTAAGGGAGGCGACCTCCCCAATAGCGGGTGAGCAGTTCTTC	CASSLREATSPIAGEQFF
NA	NA	TRBV4-1	TRBJ2-7	TGCGCCAGCAGCCAAGGCGAAACTATCGGGGACTACGAGCAGTACTTC	CASSQGETIGDYEQYF
NA	NA	TRBV5-1	TRBJ2-2	TGCGCCAGCAGCTTGGGTTATTGGGGGACCGACACCGGGGAGCTGTTTTTT	CASSLGYWGTDTGELFF
NA	NA	TRBV10-2	TRBJ2-2	TGCGCCAGCAGCTGGGGGACCGGGGAGCTGTTTTTT	CASSWGTGELFF
NA	NA	TRBV6-5	TRBJ1-1	TGTGCCAGCACCCAAGTAGACAGCCCCGACGAAGCTTTCTTT	CASTQVDSPDEAFF
NA	TRBD1	TRBV7-9	TRBJ2-7	TGTGCCAGCAGCGCCCGGGACAGGCCGTGGTACGAGCAGTACTTC	CASSARDRPWYEQYF
NA	NA	TRBV28	TRBJ1-4	TGTGCCAGCAGTTTCCTACAGGCGGATGAAAAACTGTTTTTT	CASSFLQADEKLFF
NA	NA	TRBV27	TRBJ2-7	TGTGCCAGCAGTCCTGGACAGTCCTACGAGCAGTACTTC	CASSPGQSYEQYF
NA	NA	TRBV7-9	TRBJ2-3	TGTGCCAGCAGCTCCGACTCCCCCACAGATACGCAGTATTTT	CASSSDSPTDTQYF
NA	NA	TRBV28	TRBJ1-4	TGTGCCAGCAGTTTGCAGCTGCCCCTATACAGCACTAATGAAAAACTGTTTTTT	CASSLQLPLYSTNEKLFF
NA	NA	TRBV27	TRBJ2-3	TGTGCCAGCAGTTTAGCAGTCTCTAGCACAGATACGCAGTATTTT	CASSLAVSSTDTQYF
NA	NA	TRBV5-3	TRBJ1-1	TGTGCCAGAAGCTCGTCGTTCCACCCGGCGACTGAAGCTTTCTTT	CARSSSFHPATEAFF
once	TRBD1	TRBV27	TRBJ2-7	TGTGCCAGCAGTTTAGACAGGGGAATATTAAGGGGCTCCTACGAGCAGTACTTC	CASSLDRGILRGSYEQYF
NA	NA	TRBV4-2	TRBJ1-6	TGTGCCAGCAGCCAAGATGGAAAGGGCCGGGATAATAATTCACCCCTCCACTTT	CASSQDGKGRDNNSPLHF
NA	NA	TRBV5-1	TRBJ2-1	TGCGCCAGCAGCCGGCTAGCGAATGAGCAGTTCTTC	CASSRLANEQFF
NA	TRBD1	TRBV2	TRBJ2-1	TGTGCCAGCAGTGGAAGTAGGACAGGGGGCTACAATGAGCAGTTCTTC	CASSGSRTGGYNEQFF
NA	NA	TRBV7-9	TRBJ2-1	TGTGCCACCGCGTATGGTCTGGGGAGTTACAATGAGCAGTTCTTC	CATAYGLGSYNEQFF
NA	TRBD2	TRBV6-5	TRBJ2-5	TGTGCCAGCAGTCCGGGGGGGGGCCAGCAAGAGACCCAGTACTTC	CASSPGGGQQETQYF
NA	TRBD1	TRBV2	TRBJ2-5	TGTGCCAGGGGGGACAGCCAAGAGACCCAGTACTTC	CARGDSQETQYF
NA	NA	TRBV2	TRBJ2-7	TGTGCCAGCAGTGAATACCCTTGGACTTCCTACGAGCAGTACTTC	CASSEYPWTSYEQYF
NA	NA	TRBV4-3	TRBJ2-7	TGCGCCAGCAGCCAAGATTTTAGATCCTACGAGCAGTACTTC	CASSQDFRSYEQYF
NA	TRBD2	TRBV15	TRBJ2-7	TGTGCCGCGGGGCTAGCGGGAGCTCACGAGCAGTACTTC	CAAGLAGAHEQYF
once	TRBD1	TRBV27	TRBJ1-2	TGTGCCAGCAGTTTGGACAGGCCGTCGGTAGATGGCTACACCTTC	CASSLDRPSVDGYTF
NA	NA	TRBV7-9	TRBJ1-5	TGTGCCAGCAGCTCCTCGGACAGCAATCAGCCCCAGCATTTT	CASSSSDSNQPQHF
NA	NA	TRBV7-9	TRBJ2-7	TGTGCCAGCAGCTCCCCTACCTCCGGGTACGAGCAGTACTTC	CASSSPTSGYEQYF
NA	NA	TRBV19	TRBJ2-7	TGTGCCAGTAGTACCGACGGATTAGCAGTTGCCTACGAGCAGTACTTC	CASSTDGLAVAYEQYF
NA	NA	TRBV2	TRBJ2-7	TGTGCCAGCGCTTCCAGGGCAGGCTACGAGCAGTACTTC	CASASRAGYEQYF
NA	TRBD2	TRBV27	TRBJ2-7	TGTGCCAGCACCCCTGCAGCGGGAGAAACAGCCTACGAGCAGTACTTC	CASTPAAGETAYEQYF
NA	NA	TRBV6-1	TRBJ1-2	TGTGCCAGCGGGACTGCTTATTATGGCTACACCTTC	CASGTAYYGYTF
NA	TRBD2	TRBV7-8	TRBJ2-1	TGTGCCAGCAGCTCCTCTCTAGCGGGAGGCCTGTACAATGAGCAGTTCTTC	CASSSSLAGGLYNEQFF
NA	NA	TRBV29-1	TRBJ2-1	TGCAGCGTTGAAGATACGGGGTATGAGCAGTTCTTC	CSVEDTGYEQFF
NA	NA	TRBV9	TRBJ2-1	TGTGCCAGCAGCGTAGCAGTGACCTCGGCCTACAATGAGCAGTTCTTC	CASSVAVTSAYNEQFF
NA	NA	TRBV7-8	TRBJ1-1	TGTGCCAGCAGCTTACCAGAGGGGAACACTGAAGCTTTCTTT	CASSLPEGNTEAFF
NA	NA	TRBV10-3	TRBJ1-2	TGTGCCATCAGTGACTGGAGGGACTATGGCTACACCTTC	CAISDWRDYGYTF
NA	TRBD1	TRBV30	TRBJ1-3	TGTGCCTTCCTGCACCTTCACGCGGACAGGGACGGAAACACCATATATTTT	CAFLHLHADRDGNTIYF